A selection of T cell receptor beta chains follows, all from one sample in a study of human CD8 memory T cell subsets. TCRdb processed the 5' RACE reads again and assigns one entry to each CDR3 protein, with no DNA. This table lists about 17,000 distinct CDR3 sequences. Source material: CD8+ stem-like memory T cells (TSCM and TCM) sorted from PBMCs. These receptor sequences come from a human donor in good health. CDR3s include the opening cysteine and the closing phenylalanine or tryptophan. Fields, in order: J gene, clone size, V gene, CDR3 protein. Clone size is not always given. Where it is, it says once, few, many or a class for expanded clones.

TRBJ2-1	.	TRBV2	CASSPDLGNEQFF
TRBJ2-3	.	TRBV5-1	CASSFESGFTDTQYF
TRBJ1-3	.	TRBV7-9	CASSSFVGSGNTIYF
TRBJ1-1	.	TRBV19	CASSILASYTEAFF
TRBJ2-3	medium-sized	TRBV28	CASSRGLARGTDTQYF
TRBJ2-1	.	TRBV11-2	CASSLGQTNEQFF
TRBJ2-3	.	TRBV7-2	CASSFWRGDTDTQYF
TRBJ1-1	medium-sized	TRBV12-3/TRBV12-4	CASSLAGGGTEAFF
TRBJ2-5	.	TRBV3-1	CASSPSLGQQETQYF
TRBJ1-1	.	TRBV6-1	CASSDRHENTEAFF
TRBJ2-4	.	TRBV20-1	CSARDSSHQYF
TRBJ2-2	.	TRBV29-1	CSVEPAGVYTGELFF
TRBJ2-1	.	TRBV11-2	CASSFSRVIPFNEQFF
TRBJ1-5	.	TRBV5-1	CASSLGFGSNQPQHF
TRBJ2-1	.	TRBV7-6	CASSLGGGLAAVNEQFF
TRBJ2-2	.	TRBV27	CASRLRGQNTGELFF
TRBJ2-7	.	TRBV7-9	CASSPPGQGAWEQYF
TRBJ2-2	.	TRBV5-6	CASSLRQGNTGELFF
TRBJ1-5	.	TRBV7-2	CASSLRTGTNQPQHF
TRBJ2-7	.	TRBV15	CATSRIGTAEQYF
TRBJ2-5	.	TRBV20-1	CSARASETTEQETQYF
TRBJ2-2	.	TRBV7-6	CASSVGQGLNTGELFF
TRBJ2-4	.	TRBV4-3	CASSHDRDTKNIQYF
TRBJ2-7	.	TRBV29-1	CSVAGTSGTNEQYF
TRBJ1-1	.	TRBV6-6	CASRETGTMNTEAFF
TRBJ2-1	.	TRBV6-6	CASLLAGGTNEQFF
TRBJ2-7	.	TRBV28	CASRSGQGASYEQYF
TRBJ1-1	.	TRBV10-1	CASSPDKNTEAFF
TRBJ2-5	.	TRBV6-2/TRBV6-3	CASSRRTGGGETQYF
TRBJ2-2	.	TRBV18	CASSPPAGLTGELFF
TRBJ1-1	.	TRBV5-1	CASHDRGRGTEAFF
TRBJ2-3	.	TRBV9	CASSVLAGFTDTQYF
TRBJ2-3	.	TRBV12-3/TRBV12-4	CASSLPSGDTDTQYF
TRBJ1-5	.	TRBV4-3	CASSQEWSHSNQPQHF
TRBJ2-1	medium-sized	TRBV13	CASSQQGAAYNEQFF
TRBJ2-7	.	TRBV5-6	CASSLDTRARDEQYF
TRBJ1-1	.	TRBV5-6	CASSYRDRGPRNTEAFF
TRBJ1-5	.	TRBV29-1	CSVSTGPAAQHF
TRBJ1-1	.	TRBV6-5	CASSYSKRAGRTEAFF
TRBJ1-1	.	TRBV7-9	CASSLFGGNGNTEAFF
TRBJ1-2	.	TRBV25-1	CASSVGWGDGYTF
TRBJ2-7	.	TRBV2	CASFWGQAGGEQYF
TRBJ2-5	.	TRBV19	CASSPAGYQETQYF
TRBJ2-7	.	TRBV20-1	CSAPGLADYEQYF